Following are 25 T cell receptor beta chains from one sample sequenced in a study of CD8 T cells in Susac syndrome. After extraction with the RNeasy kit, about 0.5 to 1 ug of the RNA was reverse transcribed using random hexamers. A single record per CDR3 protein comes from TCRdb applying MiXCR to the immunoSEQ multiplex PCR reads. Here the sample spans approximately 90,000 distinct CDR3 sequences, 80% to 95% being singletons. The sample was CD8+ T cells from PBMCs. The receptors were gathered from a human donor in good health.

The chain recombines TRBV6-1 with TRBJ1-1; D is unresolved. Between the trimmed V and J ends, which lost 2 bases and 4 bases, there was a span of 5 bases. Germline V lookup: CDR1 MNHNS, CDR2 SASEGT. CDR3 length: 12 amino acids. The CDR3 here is CASSERITEAFF. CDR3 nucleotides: TGTGCCAGCAGTGAACGGATCACTGAAGCTTTCTTT.

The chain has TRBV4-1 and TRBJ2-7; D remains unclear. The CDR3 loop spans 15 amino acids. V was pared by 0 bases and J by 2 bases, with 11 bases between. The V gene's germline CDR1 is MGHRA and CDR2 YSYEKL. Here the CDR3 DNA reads TGCGCCAGCAGCCAAGAATCCCCGACCGCCTACGAGCAGTACTTC. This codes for CASSQESPTAYEQYF.

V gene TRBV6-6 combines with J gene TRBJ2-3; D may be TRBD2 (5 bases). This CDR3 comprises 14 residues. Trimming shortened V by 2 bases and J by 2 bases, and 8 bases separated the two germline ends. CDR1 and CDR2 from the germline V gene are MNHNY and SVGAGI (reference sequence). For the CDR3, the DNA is TGTGCCAGCAGTTACGCGACTATCACAGATACGCAGTATTTT. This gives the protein CASSYATITDTQYF.

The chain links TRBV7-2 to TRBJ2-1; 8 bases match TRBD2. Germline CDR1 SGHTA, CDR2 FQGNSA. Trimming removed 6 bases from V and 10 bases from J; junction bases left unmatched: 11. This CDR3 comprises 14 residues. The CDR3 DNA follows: TGTGCCAGCAGTTATGGACTAGCAGGAGAGGAGCAGTTCTTC. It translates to CASSYGLAGEEQFF.

CDR3: CASSLLAGIQETQYF. The CDR3 DNA reads TGTGCCAGCAGCTTACTAGCGGGGATTCAAGAGACCCAGTACTTC. V is TRBV11-2 and J is TRBJ2-5; TRBD2 agrees at 9 bases. Losses at the gene ends were 2 bases for V and 2 bases for J; bases not matched to a gene: 3. The CDR3 has 15 amino acids. Germline lookup yields CDR1 SGHAT and CDR2 FQNNGV.

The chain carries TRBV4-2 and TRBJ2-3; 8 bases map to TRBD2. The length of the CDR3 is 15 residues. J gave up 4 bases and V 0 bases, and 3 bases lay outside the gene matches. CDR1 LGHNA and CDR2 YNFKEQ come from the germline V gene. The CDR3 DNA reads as TGTGCCAGCAGCCAAGATCCCGGGGGGGCAGATACGCAGTATTTT. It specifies CASSQDPGGADTQYF.

This chain's CDR3 is CASSLAGTLYGYTF. The CDR3 coding sequence is TGTGCCAGCAGCTTAGCCGGGACTCTCTATGGCTACACCTTC. The chain employs TRBV7-9 and TRBJ1-2, with D possibly TRBD1 on 5 matching bases. This CDR3 has 14 residues. V lost 0 bases and J lost 4, with 9 bases in between. Looked up from germline, CDR1 is SEHNR and CDR2 is FQNEAQ (reference sequence).

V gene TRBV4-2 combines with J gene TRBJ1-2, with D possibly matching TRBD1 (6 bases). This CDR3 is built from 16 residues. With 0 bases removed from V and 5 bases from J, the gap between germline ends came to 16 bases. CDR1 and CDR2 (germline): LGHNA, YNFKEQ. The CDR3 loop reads CASSQEEMGANYGYTF. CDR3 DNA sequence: TGTGCCAGCAGCCAAGAGGAAATGGGGGCCAATTATGGCTACACCTTC.

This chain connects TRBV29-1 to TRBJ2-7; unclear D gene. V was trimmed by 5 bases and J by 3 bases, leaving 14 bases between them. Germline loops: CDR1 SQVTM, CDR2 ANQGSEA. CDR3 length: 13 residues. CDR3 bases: TGCAGCGTTCCCGATCAGCCTAACTACGAGCAGTACTTC. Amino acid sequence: CSVPDQPNYEQYF.

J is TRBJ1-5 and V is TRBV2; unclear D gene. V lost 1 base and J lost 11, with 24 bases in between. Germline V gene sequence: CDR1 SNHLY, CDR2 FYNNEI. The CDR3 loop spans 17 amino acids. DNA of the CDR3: TGTGCCAGCAGTGAAGGCCGGGAGGCTTTGTTTAATCTGGCCCAGCATTTT. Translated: CASSEGREALFNLAQHF.

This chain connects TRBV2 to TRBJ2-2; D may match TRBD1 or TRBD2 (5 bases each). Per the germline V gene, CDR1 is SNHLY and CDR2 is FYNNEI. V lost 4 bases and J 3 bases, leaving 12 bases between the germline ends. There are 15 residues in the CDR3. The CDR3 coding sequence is TGTGCCAGCAGTGGGGTCGGGGCGGACACCGGGGAGCTGTTTTTT. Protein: CASSGVGADTGELFF.

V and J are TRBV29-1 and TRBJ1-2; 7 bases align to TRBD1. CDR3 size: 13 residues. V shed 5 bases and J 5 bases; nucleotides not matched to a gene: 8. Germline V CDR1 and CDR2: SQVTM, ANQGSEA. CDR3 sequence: CSVPGVTGYGYTF. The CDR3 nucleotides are TGCAGCGTTCCCGGGGTGACAGGGTATGGCTACACCTTC.

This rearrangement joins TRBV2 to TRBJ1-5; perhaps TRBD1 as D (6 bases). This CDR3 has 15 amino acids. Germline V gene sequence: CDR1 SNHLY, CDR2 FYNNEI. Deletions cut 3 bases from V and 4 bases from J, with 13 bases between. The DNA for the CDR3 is TGTGCCAGCAGTGAGGGGGCAGGGATGAATCAGCCCCAGCATTTT. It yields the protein CASSEGAGMNQPQHF.

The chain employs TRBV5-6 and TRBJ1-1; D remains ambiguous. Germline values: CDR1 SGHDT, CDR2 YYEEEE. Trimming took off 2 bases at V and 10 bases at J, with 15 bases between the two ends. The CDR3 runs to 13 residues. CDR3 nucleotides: TGTGCCAGCAGCTTATCCGGGAGAGGGCCAGCTTTCTTT. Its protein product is CASSLSGRGPAFF. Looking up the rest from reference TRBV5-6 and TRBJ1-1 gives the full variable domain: DAGVTQSPTHLIKTRGQQVTLRCSPKSGHDTVSWYQQALGQGPQFIFQYYEEEERQRGNFPDRFSGHQFPNYSSELNVNALLLGDSALYLCASSLSGRGPAFFGQGTRLTVV.

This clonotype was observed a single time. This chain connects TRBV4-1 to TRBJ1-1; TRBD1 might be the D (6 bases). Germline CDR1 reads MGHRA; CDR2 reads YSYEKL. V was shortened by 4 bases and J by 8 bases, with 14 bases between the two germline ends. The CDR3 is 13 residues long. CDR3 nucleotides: TGCGCCAGCAGCCCCCAGCGTCAGGGGGAAGCTTTCTTT. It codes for CASSPQRQGEAFF.

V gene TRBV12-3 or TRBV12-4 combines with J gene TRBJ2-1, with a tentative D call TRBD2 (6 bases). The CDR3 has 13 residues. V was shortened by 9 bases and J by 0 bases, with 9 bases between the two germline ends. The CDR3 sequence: CASSGSSYNEQFF. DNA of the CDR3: TGTGCCAGTAGCGGTAGCTCCTACAATGAGCAGTTCTTC.

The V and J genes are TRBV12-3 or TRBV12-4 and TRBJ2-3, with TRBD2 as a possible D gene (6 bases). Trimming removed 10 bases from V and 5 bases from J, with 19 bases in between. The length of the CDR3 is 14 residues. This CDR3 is CATRLGGQGDTQYF. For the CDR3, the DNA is TGTGCCACCCGTCTGGGAGGTCAGGGAGATACGCAGTATTTT.

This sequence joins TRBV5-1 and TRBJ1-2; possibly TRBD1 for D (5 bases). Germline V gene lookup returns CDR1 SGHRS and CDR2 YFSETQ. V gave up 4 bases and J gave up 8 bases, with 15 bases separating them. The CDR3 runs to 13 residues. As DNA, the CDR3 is TGCGCCAGCAGCGCCCGTTGGGGGGACGGCTACACCTTC. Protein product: CASSARWGDGYTF.

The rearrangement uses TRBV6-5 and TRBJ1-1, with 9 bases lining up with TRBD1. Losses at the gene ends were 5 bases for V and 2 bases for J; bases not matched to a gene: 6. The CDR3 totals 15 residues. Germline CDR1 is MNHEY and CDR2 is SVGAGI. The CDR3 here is CASSNRDRVNTEAFF. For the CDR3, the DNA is TGTGCCAGCAGTAACCGGGACAGGGTTAACACTGAAGCTTTCTTT.

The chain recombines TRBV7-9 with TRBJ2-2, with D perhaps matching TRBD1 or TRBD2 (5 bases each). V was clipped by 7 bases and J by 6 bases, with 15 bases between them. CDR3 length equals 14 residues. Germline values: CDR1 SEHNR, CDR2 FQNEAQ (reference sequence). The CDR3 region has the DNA TGTGCCAGCACCGGGACCAAAGGACCCGGGGAGCTGTTTTTT. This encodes CASTGTKGPGELFF. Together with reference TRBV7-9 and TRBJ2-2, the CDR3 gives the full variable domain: DTGVSQNPRHKITKRGQNVTFRCDPISEHNRLYWYRQTLGQGPEFLTYFQNEAQLEKSRLLSDRFSAERPKGSFSTLEIQRTEQGDSAMYLCASTGTKGPGELFFGEGSRLTVL.

CDR3: CASSRGTQGGNTIYF. The CDR3, as DNA: TGTGCCAGCAGCCGCGGGACCCAGGGGGGAAACACCATATATTTT. V usage is TRBV13 and J usage is TRBJ1-3, with a weak D call TRBD1 (6 bases). Germline CDR1 reads PRHDT; CDR2 reads FYEKMQ (reference sequence). The V end lost 5 bases, the J end lost 4 bases, and 15 bases lay between the germline ends. This CDR3 region has 15 residues.

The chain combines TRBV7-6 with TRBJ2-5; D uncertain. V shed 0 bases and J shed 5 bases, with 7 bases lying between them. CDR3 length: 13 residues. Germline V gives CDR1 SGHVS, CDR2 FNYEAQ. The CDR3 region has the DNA TGTGCCAGCAGCTTAGCAGACCCGGAGACCCAGTACTTC. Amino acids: CASSLADPETQYF.

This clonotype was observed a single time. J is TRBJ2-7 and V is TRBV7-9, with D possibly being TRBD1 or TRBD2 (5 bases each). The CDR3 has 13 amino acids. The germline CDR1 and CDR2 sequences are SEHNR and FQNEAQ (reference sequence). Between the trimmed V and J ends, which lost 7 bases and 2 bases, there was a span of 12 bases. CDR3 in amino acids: CASTGWDPYEQYF. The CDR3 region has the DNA TGTGCCAGCACGGGGTGGGACCCCTACGAGCAGTACTTC. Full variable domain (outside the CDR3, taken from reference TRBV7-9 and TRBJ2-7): DTGVSQNPRHKITKRGQNVTFRCDPISEHNRLYWYRQTLGQGPEFLTYFQNEAQLEKSRLLSDRFSAERPKGSFSTLEIQRTEQGDSAMYLCASTGWDPYEQYFGPGTRLTVT.

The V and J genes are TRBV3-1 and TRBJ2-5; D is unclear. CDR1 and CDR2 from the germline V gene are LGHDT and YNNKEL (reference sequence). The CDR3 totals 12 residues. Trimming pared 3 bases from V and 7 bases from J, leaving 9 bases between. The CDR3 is CASSHEDGTQYF. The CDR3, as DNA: TGTGCCAGCAGCCATGAGGACGGGACCCAGTACTTC.

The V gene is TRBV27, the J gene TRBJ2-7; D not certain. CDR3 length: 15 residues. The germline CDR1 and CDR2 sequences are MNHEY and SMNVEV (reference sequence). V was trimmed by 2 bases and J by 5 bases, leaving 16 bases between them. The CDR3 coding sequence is TGTGCCAGCAGTTTACGTTCTATCCTAGTCCACGAGCAGTACTTC. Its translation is CASSLRSILVHEQYF.